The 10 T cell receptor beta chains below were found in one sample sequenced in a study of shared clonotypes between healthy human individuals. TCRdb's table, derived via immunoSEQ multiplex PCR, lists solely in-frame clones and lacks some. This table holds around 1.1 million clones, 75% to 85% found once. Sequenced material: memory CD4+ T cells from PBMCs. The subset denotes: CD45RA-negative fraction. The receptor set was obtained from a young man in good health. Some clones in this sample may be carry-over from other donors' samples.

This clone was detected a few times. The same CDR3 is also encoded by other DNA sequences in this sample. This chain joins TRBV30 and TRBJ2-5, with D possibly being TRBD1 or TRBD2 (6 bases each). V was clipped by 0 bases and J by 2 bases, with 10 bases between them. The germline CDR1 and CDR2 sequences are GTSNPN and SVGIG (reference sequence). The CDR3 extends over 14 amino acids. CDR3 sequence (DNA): TGTGCCTGGAGTGTAGGGGGGACGCAAGAGACCCAGTACTTC. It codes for CAWSVGGTQETQYF.

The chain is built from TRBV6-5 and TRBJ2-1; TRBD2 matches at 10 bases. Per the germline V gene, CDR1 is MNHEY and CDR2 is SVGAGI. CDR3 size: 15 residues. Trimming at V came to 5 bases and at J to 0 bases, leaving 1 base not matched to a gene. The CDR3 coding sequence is TGTGCCAGCAGTGGACTAGCGGCCTCCTACAATGAGCAGTTCTTC. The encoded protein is CASSGLAASYNEQFF.

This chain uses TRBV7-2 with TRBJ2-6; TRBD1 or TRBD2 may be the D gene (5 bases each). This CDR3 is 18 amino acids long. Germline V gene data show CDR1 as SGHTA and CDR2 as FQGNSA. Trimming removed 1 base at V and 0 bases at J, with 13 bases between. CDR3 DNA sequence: TGTGCCAGCAGCTTAGTCCCGGGGCCTTCCTCTGGGGCCAACGTCCTGACTTTC. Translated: CASSLVPGPSSGANVLTF.

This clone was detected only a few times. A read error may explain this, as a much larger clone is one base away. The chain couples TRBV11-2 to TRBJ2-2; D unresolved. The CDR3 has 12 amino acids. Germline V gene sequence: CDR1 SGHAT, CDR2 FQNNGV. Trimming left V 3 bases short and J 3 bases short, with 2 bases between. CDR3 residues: CASSLYTGELFF. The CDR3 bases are TGTGCCAGCAGCTTGTACACCGGGGAGCTGTTTTTT.

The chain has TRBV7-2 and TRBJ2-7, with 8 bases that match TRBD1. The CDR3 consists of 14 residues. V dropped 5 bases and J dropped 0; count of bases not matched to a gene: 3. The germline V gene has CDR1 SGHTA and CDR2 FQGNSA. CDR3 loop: CASSGGQASYEQYF. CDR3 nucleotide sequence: TGTGCCAGCAGCGGGGGACAGGCCTCCTACGAGCAGTACTTC.

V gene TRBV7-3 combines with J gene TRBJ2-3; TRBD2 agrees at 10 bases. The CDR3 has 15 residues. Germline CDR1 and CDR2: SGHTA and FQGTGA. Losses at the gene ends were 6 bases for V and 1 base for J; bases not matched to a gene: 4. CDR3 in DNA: TGTGCCAGCAGGTCTAGCGGGAGCGGCACAGATACGCAGTATTTT. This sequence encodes CASRSSGSGTDTQYF.

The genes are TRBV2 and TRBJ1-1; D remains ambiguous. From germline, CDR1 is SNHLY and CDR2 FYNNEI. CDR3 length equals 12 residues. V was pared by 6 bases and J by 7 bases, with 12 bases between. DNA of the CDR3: TGTGCCAGCAGCGAATGGTCAGTTGAAGCTTTCTTT. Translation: CASSEWSVEAFF.

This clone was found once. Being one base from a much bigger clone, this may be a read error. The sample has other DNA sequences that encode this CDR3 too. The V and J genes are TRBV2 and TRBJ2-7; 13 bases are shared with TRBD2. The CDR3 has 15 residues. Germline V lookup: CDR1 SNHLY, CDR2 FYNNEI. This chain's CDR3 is CASSHGLAGEREQYF. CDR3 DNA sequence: TGTGCTAGCAGCCACGGACTAGCGGGGGAGCGCGAGCAGTACTTC.

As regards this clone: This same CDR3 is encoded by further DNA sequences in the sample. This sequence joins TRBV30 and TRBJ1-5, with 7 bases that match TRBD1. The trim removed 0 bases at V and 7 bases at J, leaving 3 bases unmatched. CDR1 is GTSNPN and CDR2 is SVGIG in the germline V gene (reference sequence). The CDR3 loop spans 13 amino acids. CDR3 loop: CAWSVTRGQPQHF. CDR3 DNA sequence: TGTGCCTGGAGTGTTACCAGGGGGCAGCCCCAGCATTTT.

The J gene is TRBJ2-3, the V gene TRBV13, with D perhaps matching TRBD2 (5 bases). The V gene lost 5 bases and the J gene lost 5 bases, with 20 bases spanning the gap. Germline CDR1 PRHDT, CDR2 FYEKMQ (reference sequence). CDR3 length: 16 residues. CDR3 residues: CASSTPLGGIIDTQYF. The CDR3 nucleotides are TGTGCCAGCAGCACCCCACTAGGCGGTATAATAGATACGCAGTATTTT.